This T cell receptor beta chain emerged from a study of cytomegalovirus exposure and HLA in healthy donors. Across the study: Of the donors genotyped, approximately 400 in all, about 80% fell in the Caucasian-associated ancestry cluster. Findings and limits, study-wide: The study recorded fewer than 200 TCR beta chains that were cytomegalovirus-associated.

This CDR3 has 16 residues. Germline loops: CDR1 MNHEY, CDR2 SMNVEV (reference sequence). Both 60 Vbeta primers and 13 Jbeta primers went into the PCR. The protocol was immunoSEQ multiplex PCR, while the TCRdb copy is restricted to in-frame clones and leaves out a portion. Here the sample spans about 98,000 clones, 65% to 80% being singletons. As to this clone: Its antigen is unidentified.

The chain couples TRBV27 to TRBJ2-5, with a possible D match to TRBD1 (5 bases). With the DNA end fitting TRBJ2-7 better, the J assignment may be wrong. Source material: PBMCs. The clonotype originates from a man aged 55-75 years in good health and CMV-seropositive. The CDR3 region is CASSLSSDDRTYEQYF. The CDR3 coding sequence is TGTGCCAGCAGTTTATCGTCTGATGACAGAACCTACGAGCAGTACTTC.